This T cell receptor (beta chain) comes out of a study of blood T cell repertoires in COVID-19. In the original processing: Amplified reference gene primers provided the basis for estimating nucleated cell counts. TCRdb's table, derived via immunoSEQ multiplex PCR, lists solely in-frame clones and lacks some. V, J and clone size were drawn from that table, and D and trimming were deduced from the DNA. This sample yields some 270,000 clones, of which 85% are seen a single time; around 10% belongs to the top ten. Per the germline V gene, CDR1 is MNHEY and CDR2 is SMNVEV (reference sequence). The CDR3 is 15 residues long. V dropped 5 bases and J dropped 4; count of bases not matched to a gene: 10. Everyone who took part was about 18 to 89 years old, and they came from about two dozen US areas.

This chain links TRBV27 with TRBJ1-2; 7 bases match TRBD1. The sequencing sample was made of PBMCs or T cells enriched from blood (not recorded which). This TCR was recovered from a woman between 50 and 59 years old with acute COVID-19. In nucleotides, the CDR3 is TGTGCCAGCAGTCCCGGACAGGTGGGGGTCTATGGCTACACCTTC. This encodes CASSPGQVGVYGYTF.